This TCR beta chain came from a study of shared clonotypes between healthy human individuals. The wider study: The study enrolled two women and three men aged 18 to 49.

The germline gives CDR1 SGDLS, CDR2 YYNGEE. The V gene lost 3 bases and the J gene lost 6 bases, with 19 bases spanning the gap. This CDR3 region has 15 residues. Clones were sequenced by immunoSEQ multiplex PCR, and TCRdb holds only the in-frame ones, with some missing. The sample includes roughly 2,300,000 clones, roughly 92% of them seen just once. Only one count was recorded for this clone. The sample consisted of naive CD4+ T cells from PBMCs. Subset described: CD45RA+ positively selected. The sequence was collected from a man aged 18 to 30 in good health. Some clones in this sample may be carry-over from other donors' samples. This rearrangement joins TRBV9 to TRBJ2-7, with TRBD2 as a possible D gene (5 bases). The CDR3 coding sequence is TGTGCCAGCAGCGCCACTACCCGGGGTGCAGGCGAGCAGTACTTC. It encodes CASSATTRGAGEQYF.